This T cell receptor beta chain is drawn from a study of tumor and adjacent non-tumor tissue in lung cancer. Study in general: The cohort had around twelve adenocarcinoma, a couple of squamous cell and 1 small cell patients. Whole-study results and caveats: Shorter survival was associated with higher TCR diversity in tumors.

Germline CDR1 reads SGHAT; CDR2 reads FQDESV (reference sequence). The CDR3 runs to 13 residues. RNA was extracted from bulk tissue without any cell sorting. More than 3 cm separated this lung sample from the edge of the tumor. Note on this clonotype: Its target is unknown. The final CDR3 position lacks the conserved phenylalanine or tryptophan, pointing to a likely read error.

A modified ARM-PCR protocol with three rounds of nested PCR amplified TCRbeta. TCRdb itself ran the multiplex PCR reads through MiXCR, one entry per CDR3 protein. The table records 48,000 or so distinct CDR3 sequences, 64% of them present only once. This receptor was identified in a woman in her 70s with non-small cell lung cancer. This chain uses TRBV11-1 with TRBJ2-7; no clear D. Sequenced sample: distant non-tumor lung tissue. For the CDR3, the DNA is TGTACCAGCAGCCCCAGCGCGTCCTACGAGCAGTACATC. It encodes CTSSPSASYEQYI.